The clone carrying this TCR beta chain was observed many times. Its antigen remains unidentified. This sample stems from a study of Graves' ophthalmopathy and Graves' hyperthyroidism. At the level of the study: Hyperthyroidism was classified as stable if no ophthalmopathy occurred within 18 months of follow-up.

Germline-derived CDR1 and CDR2 are SGHTA and FQGNSA. Germline trimming cut 1 base from V and 4 bases from J; bases unmatched to any gene: 7. The CDR3 consists of 15 residues. Study-level findings and limits: A 13-signature model separated ophthalmopathy from stable hyperthyroidism, roughly 85% sensitivity, approximately 84% specificity.

The hyperthyroidism patients, aged 18 to 65, had been newly diagnosed, with under 2 months' duration. Exclusion covered patients with other autoimmune diseases or uncontrolled infections (as well as pregnancy or lactation). Amplified material comprised TCR beta CDR3 regions derived from RNA transcripts. An opening RT-PCR round employed HTBI primers and preceded a second-round multiplex PCR. TCRdb redid the calling of the multiplex PCR reads with MiXCR, one entry per CDR3 protein. The sample includes around 1.1 million distinct CDR3 sequences, less than 45% of them seen just once. The clonotype originates from an adult man with Graves' hyperthyroidism. The chain employs TRBV7-2 and TRBJ2-7, with 7 bases aligning to TRBD2. Sample: peripheral blood or thyroid tissue (not recorded which). This CDR3 is CASSLVAGERYEQYF. The CDR3, as DNA: TGTGCCAGCAGCTTAGTGGCGGGAGAGAGGTACGAGCAGTACTTC.